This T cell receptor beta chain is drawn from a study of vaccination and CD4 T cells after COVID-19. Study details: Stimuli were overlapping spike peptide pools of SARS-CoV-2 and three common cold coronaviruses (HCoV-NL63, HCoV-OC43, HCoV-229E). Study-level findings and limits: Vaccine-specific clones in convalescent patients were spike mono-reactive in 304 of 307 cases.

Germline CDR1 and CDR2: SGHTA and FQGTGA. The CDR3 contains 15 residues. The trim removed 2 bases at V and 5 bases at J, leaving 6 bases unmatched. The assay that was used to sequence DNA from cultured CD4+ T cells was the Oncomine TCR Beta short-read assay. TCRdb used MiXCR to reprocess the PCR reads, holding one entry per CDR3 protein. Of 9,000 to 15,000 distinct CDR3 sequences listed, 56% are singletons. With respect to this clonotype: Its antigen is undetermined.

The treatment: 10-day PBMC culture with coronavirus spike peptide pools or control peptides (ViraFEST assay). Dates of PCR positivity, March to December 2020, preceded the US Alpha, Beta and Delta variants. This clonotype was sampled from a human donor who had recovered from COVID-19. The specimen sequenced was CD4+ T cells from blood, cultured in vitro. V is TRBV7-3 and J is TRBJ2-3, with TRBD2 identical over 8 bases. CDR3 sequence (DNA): TGTGCCAGCAGCTTATCAGCGGGAGCCGGAGATACGCAGTATTTT. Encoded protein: CASSLSAGAGDTQYF. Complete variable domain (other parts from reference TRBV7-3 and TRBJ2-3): GAGVSQTPSNKVTEKGKYVELRCDPISGHTALYWYRQSLGQGPEFLIYFQGTGAADDSGLPNDRFFAVRPEGSVSTLKIQRTERGDSAVYLCASSLSAGAGDTQYFGPGTRLTVL.